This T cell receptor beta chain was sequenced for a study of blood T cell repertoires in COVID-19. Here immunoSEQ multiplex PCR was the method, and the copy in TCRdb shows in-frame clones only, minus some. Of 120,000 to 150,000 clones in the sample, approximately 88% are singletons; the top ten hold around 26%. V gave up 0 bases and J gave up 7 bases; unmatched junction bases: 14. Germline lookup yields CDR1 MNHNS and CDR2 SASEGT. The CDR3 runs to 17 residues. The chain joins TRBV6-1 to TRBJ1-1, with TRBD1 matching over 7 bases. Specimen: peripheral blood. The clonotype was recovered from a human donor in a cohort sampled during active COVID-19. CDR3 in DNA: TGTGCCAGCAGTGAAGCTGTTCCCGGGACAGTCATCAGTGAAGCTTTCTTT. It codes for CASSEAVPGTVISEAFF.